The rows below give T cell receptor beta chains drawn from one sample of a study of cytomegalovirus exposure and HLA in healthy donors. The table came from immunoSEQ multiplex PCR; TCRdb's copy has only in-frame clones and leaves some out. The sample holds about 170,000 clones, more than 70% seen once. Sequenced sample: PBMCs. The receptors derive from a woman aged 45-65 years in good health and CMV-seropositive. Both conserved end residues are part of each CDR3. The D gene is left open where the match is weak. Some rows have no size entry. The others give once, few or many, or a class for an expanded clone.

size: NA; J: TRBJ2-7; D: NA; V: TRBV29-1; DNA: TGCAGCGTTGAGTTTTTGGGGACAAATACCTACGAGCAGTACTTC; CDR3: CSVEFLGTNTYEQYF
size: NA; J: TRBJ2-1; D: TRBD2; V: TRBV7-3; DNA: TGTGCCAGCAGCTTGAACGGGCTAGCGGGAGACAATGAGCAGTTCTTC; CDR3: CASSLNGLAGDNEQFF
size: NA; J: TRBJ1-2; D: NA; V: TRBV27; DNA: TGTGCCAGCAGACCCGACAGAGACTATGGCTACACCTTC; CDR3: CASRPDRDYGYTF
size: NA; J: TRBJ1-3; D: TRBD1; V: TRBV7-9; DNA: TGTGCCAGCAGCCGGGACAGGGCTTCTGGAAACACCATATATTTT; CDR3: CASSRDRASGNTIYF
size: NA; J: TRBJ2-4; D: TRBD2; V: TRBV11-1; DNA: TGTGCCAGCAGCTTGACTAGCGGGAGACCTAAAAACATTCAGTACTTC; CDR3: CASSLTSGRPKNIQYF
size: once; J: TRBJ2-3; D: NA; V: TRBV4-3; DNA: TGCGCCAGCAGCCAAGGGGCCAGCACAGATACGCAGTATTTT; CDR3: CASSQGASTDTQYF
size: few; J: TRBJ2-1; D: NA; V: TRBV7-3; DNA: TGTGCCAGCAGCTTAACGGGTAGCGGCATCTACAATGAGCAGTTCTTC; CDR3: CASSLTGSGIYNEQFF
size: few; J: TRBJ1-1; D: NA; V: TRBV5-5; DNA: TGTGCCAGCAGCCTGGGGGGAAGGGGCACTGAAGCTTTCTTT; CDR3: CASSLGGRGTEAFF
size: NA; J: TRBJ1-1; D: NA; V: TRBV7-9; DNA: TGTGCCAGCAGCCCTGGTTTTGTCCAGGGTCTCACTGAAGCTTTCTTT; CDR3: CASSPGFVQGLTEAFF
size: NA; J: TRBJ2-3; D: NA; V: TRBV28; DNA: TGTGCCAGCAGTCCCCCCCGAGGGGGAGAAGATACGCAGTATTTT; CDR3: CASSPPRGGEDTQYF
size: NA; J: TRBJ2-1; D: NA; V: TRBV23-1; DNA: TGCGCCAGCAGTCATGGCGTACCGGGGGGCGGGAATGAGCAGTTCTTC; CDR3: CASSHGVPGGGNEQFF
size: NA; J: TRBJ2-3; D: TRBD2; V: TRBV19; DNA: TGTGCCAGCCGGAGCGGGAGTATAACAGATACGCAGTATTTT; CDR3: CASRSGSITDTQYF
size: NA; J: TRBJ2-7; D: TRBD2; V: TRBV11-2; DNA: TGTGCCAGCAGTCGATCAGCGGGGGACTACGAGCAGTACTTC; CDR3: CASSRSAGDYEQYF
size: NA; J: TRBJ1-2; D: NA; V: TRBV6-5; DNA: TGTGCCAGCAGTTACAAAGGGGTCGACTATGGCTACACCTTC; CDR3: CASSYKGVDYGYTF
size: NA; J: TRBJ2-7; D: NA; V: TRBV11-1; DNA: TGTGCCAGCAGCGGAGGACTCCCGCTATACGAGCAGTACTTC; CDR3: CASSGGLPLYEQYF
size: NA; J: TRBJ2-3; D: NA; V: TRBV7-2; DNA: TGTGCCAGCAGCTTAGTTTTACTAGATTCAGATACGCAGTATTTT; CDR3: CASSLVLLDSDTQYF
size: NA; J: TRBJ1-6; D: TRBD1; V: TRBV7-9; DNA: TGTGCCAGCAGCCTGCGGACAGGGGAGAGCCCCTATAATTCACCCCTCCACTTT; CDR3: CASSLRTGESPYNSPLHF
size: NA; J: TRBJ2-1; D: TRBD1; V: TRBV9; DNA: TGTGCCAGCAGCGTAGGGCAGGGGGACTACAATGAGCAGTTCTTC; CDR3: CASSVGQGDYNEQFF
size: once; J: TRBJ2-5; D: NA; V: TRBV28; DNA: TGTGCCAGCAGTTTACGTCCAGGGCAACAAGAGACCCAGTACTTC; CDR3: CASSLRPGQQETQYF
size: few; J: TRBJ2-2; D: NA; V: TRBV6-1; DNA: TGTGCCAGCAGTCGCACAGGAGACACCGGGGAGCTGTTTTTT; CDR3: CASSRTGDTGELFF
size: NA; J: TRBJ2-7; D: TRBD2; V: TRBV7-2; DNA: TGTGCCAGCAGCTTAGGGGGACTAGCGGGGATCTACGAGCAGTACTTC; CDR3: CASSLGGLAGIYEQYF
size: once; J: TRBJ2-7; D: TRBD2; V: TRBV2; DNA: TGTGCCAGCAGTGGCGTTACTAGCGGCCGGCATTACGAGCAGTACTTC; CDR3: CASSGVTSGRHYEQYF
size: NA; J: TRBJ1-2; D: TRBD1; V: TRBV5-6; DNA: TGTGCCAGCAGCTCGACCGGGACAGGGTTTAATGGCTACACCTTC; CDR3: CASSSTGTGFNGYTF
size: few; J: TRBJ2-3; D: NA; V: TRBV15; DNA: TGTGCCACCAGCAGAGACAGGGCGGCTGGCACAGATACGCAGTATTTT; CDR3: CATSRDRAAGTDTQYF
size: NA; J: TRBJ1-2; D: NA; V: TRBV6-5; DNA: TGTGCCAGCAGTTACCGGCTGGCAACAGGGAATGGCTACACCTTC; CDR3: CASSYRLATGNGYTF
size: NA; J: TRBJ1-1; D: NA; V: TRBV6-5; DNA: TGTGCCAGCAGTTACTCGGCACACCTGAACACTGAAGCTTTCTTT; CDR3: CASSYSAHLNTEAFF
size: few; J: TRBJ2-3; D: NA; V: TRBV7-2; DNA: TGTGCCAGCAGCCACGAAAACAGGAGAGGCACAGATACGCAGTATTTT; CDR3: CASSHENRRGTDTQYF
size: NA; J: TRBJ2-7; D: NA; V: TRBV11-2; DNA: TGTGCCAGCAGACTTGGGGACATAGATTCCTACGAGCAGTACTTC; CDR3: CASRLGDIDSYEQYF
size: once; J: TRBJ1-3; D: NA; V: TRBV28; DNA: TGTGCCAGCAGTTTCTACCGCTCTGGAAACACCATATATTTT; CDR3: CASSFYRSGNTIYF
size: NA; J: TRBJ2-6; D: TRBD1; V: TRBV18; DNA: TGTGCCAGCTCACCAGGACAGGGGGTTTCTGGGGCCAACGTCCTGACTTTC; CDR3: CASSPGQGVSGANVLTF
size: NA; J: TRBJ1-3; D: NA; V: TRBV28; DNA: TGTGCCAGCAGTCTCTCTCCGGACAGCGGCGACACCATATATTTT; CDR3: CASSLSPDSGDTIYF
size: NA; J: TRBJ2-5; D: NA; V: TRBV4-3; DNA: TGCGCCAGCAGCCAAGATTTGGCAACGGAGACCCAGTACTTC; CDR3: CASSQDLATETQYF
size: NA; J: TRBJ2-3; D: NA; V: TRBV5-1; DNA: TGCGCCAGCAGCTTGGTGCCAGGCCGCACAGATACGCAGTATTTT; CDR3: CASSLVPGRTDTQYF
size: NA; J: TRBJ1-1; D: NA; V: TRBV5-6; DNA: TGTGCCAGCAGCTCTGTCGTCGGGTCCGAAGCTTTCTTT; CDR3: CASSSVVGSEAFF
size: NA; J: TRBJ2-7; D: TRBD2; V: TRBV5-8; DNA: TGTGCCAGCAGCTTGGGGACTAGCGGGAATAGATACGAGCAGTACTTC; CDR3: CASSLGTSGNRYEQYF
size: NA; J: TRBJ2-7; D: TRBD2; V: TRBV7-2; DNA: TGTGCCAGCAGCTTGGTGGCGGGAGGGCAGTACGAGCAGTACTTC; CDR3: CASSLVAGGQYEQYF
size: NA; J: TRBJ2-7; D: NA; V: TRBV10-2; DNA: TGCGCCAGCAGTACGGGACTTGACCTGGAGCAGTACTTC; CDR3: CASSTGLDLEQYF
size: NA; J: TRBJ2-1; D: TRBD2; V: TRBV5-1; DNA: TGCGCCAGCAGCCCCGGGACTAGCGGGAATGAGCAGTTCTTC; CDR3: CASSPGTSGNEQFF
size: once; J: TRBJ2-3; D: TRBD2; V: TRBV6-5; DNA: TGTGCCAGCAGTTATTCTAGCGGGGGGTTAAATACGCAGTATTTT; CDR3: CASSYSSGGLNTQYF
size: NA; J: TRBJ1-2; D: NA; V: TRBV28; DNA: TGTGCCAGCAGTTTATCGAGGGGCGGGGGCTATGGCTACACCTTC; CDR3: CASSLSRGGGYGYTF
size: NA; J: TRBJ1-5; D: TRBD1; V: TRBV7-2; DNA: TGTGCCAGCAGCTTATACGGACAGGGGAATCAGCCCCAGCATTTT; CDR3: CASSLYGQGNQPQHF
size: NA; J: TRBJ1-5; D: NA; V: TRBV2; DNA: TGTGCCAGCGGGCGGGATCAGCCCCAGCATTTT; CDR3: CASGRDQPQHF
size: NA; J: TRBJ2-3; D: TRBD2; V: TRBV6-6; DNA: TGTGCCAGCAGCCCGCTACTAGCGGGAAGAGATACGCAGTATTTT; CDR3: CASSPLLAGRDTQYF
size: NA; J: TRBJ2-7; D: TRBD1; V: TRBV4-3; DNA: TGCGCCAGCAGCCAAGAGTATCCGGGACAGGGGCTCCACGAGCAGTACTTC; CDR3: CASSQEYPGQGLHEQYF
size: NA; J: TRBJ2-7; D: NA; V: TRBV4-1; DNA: TGCGCCAGCAGCCAACTGGTGGACGGGAATTACGAGCAGTACTTC; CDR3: CASSQLVDGNYEQYF
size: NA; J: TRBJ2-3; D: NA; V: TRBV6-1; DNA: TGTGCCAGCAGTGAAGAGAAAGGCGGGAGCACAGATACGCAGTATTTT; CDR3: CASSEEKGGSTDTQYF
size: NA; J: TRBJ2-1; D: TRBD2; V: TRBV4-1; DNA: TGCGCCAGCAGCCCCATAGCGGGAGTAGGAAATGAGCAGTTCTTC; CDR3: CASSPIAGVGNEQFF
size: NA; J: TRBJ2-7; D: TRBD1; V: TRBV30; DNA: TGTGCCTTGGGACAGGGTACCTACGAGCAGTACTTC; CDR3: CALGQGTYEQYF
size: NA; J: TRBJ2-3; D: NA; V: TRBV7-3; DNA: TGTGCCAGCAGCCGTGGGGGCAGTGGCACAGATACGCAGTATTTT; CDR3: CASSRGGSGTDTQYF
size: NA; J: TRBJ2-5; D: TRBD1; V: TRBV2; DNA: TGTGCCAGCACTTCTAGACAGGGGGGGGAGACCCAGTACTTC; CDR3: CASTSRQGGETQYF